These T cell receptor beta chains were read from a single sample in a study of cytomegalovirus exposure and HLA in healthy donors. Sequencing was performed with immunoSEQ multiplex PCR; in TCRdb, only in-frame clones are kept and a portion is missing. The data show approximately 90,000 clones, roughly 76% seen once. Sequenced: PBMCs. The receptors come from a male donor in good health and CMV-seronegative. CDR3s leave out the opening cysteine and the closing phenylalanine or tryptophan.

j_call,v_call,cdr3_aa
TRBJ2-1,TRBV27,ASSPLAGEGNEQF
TRBJ1-1,TRBV27,ASSFRVLTEAF
TRBJ1-2,TRBV30,AWSAHTRDSSRDYGYT
TRBJ2-1,TRBV11-3,ASSLLSAGKHNEQF
TRBJ1-4,TRBV2,ASSVDRGKNEKLF
TRBJ1-4,TRBV6-5,ASSYSGVLRNEKLF
TRBJ2-1,TRBV11-2,ASSLVRVATSYNEQF
TRBJ1-4,TRBV28,ASSLSGARSTGKLF
TRBJ1-1,TRBV5-1,ASSLAGTGYTEAF
TRBJ2-1,TRBV7-8,ASSPSQYEQF
TRBJ2-2,TRBV29-1,SVGGQGLNTGELF
TRBJ2-7,TRBV6-6,ASSYPGVTYEQY
TRBJ2-7,TRBV30,AWTPGSYEQY
TRBJ2-5,TRBV6-1,ASSEAGGWSPETQY